This T cell receptor beta chain was captured in a study of control samples from healthy donors and cancer patients. Germline values: CDR1 MRHNA, CDR2 SNTAGT. The CDR3 is 15 amino acids. The V segment lost 7 bases and the J segment 4 bases; nucleotides outside the gene matches: 9. The assay was immunoSEQ multiplex PCR, and TCRdb's table has in-frame clones only and misses some. The sample has roughly 130,000 clones; 85% to 95% are singletons. The TCR was taken from a man aged 18 to 30 in good health. V usage is TRBV6-4 and J usage is TRBJ1-5; 8 bases map to TRBD1. The sample taken for sequencing was blood. CDR3 sequence reads: CASNQTGDRNQPQHF. The CDR3 region has the DNA TGTGCCAGCAATCAGACAGGGGATCGGAATCAGCCCCAGCATTTT.